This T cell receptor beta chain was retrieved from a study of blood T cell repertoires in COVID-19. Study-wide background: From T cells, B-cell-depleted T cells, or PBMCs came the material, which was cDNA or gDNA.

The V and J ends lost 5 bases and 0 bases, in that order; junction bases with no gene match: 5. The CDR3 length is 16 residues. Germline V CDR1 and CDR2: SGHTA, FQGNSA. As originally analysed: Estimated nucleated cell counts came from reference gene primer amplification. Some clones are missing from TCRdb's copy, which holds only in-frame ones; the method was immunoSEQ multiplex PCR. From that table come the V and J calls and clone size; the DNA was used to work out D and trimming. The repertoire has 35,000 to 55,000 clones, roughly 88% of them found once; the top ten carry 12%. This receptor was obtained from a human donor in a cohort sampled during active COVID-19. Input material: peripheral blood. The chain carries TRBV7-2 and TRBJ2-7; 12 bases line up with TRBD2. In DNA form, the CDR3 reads TGTGCCAGCAGCCTCACTAGCGGGGGGTTCTCCTACGAGCAGTACTTC. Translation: CASSLTSGGFSYEQYF.